These T cell receptor beta chains were read from a single sample in a study of T and B cells in COVID-19 patients. TCRdb called the multiplex PCR reads again in MiXCR, with one record for every CDR3 protein. The sample has over a thousand distinct CDR3 sequences, about 20% seen once. Material for sequencing was blood. The receptors were gathered from a human donor with active COVID-19. The donor label of this sample is uncertain. Both conserved end residues are trimmed from each CDR3.

V,J,CDR3
TRBV6-2/TRBV6-3,TRBJ2-1,ASSYGGQTAF
TRBV2,TRBJ2-2,ASSERREVTGELF
TRBV15,TRBJ2-1,ATSGTHYYNEQF
TRBV18,TRBJ1-2,ASSPETGGVYGYT
TRBV4-3,TRBJ1-3,ASSQAGVRNTIY
TRBV5-4,TRBJ2-7,ASRSGTGGVHEQY
TRBV24-1,TRBJ2-1,ATSDSHSSSYNEQF
TRBV11-2,TRBJ2-3,ASSLQGNTDTQY
TRBV20-1,TRBJ2-2,SATGLAATGELF
TRBV7-2,TRBJ2-7,ASSLETSGRLEQY
TRBV13,TRBJ2-7,ASSLGTGVGEQY
TRBV6-5,TRBJ1-5,ASSYPNLPQH
TRBV7-9,TRBJ1-5,ASSDRGSNQPQH
TRBV4-1,TRBJ2-5,ASSRGRETQY
TRBV20-1,TRBJ1-1,SAPGQGGPEAF
TRBV6-2/TRBV6-3,TRBJ1-2,ASSTNGPYYGYT
TRBV10-2,TRBJ2-1,ASSANRVSTGLSSYNEQF
TRBV27,TRBJ2-7,ASRGTSGAYEQY
TRBV7-9,TRBJ2-7,AASAGGYEQY
TRBV6-2/TRBV6-3,TRBJ2-1,ASSYQTENNEQF
TRBV24-1,TRBJ2-1,ATSRQGLGDEQF
TRBV7-9,TRBJ1-1,ASSPSQGLNTEAF